The TCR beta chain described here comes from a study of Ad26.COV2.S vaccination and SARS-CoV-2 variants. This clone was seen once. Noted treatment: around 19 received Ad26.COV2.S at low or high dose, single or two shots; about 5 received placebo; per-sample allocation not given. Day 63 after the first injection of vaccine or placebo was the sampling time. Based in Boston, the donor was an adult of 18-55 years. Germline CDR1 reads LNHNV; CDR2 reads YYDKDF (reference sequence). V lost 1 base, J lost 0 bases, and 11 bases stayed unmatched. The CDR3 consists of 18 residues. TCRdb's copy holds only in-frame clones and misses some; the assay was immunoSEQ multiplex PCR. The sample lists 450,000 to 550,000 clones, 70% to 90% occurring once.

The sequence was obtained from a person aged 18-65 years who received the Ad26.COV2.S COVID-19 vaccine or a placebo. This chain connects TRBV15 to TRBJ2-7; TRBD2 matches at 8 bases. The sample consisted of peripheral blood, taken in a trial of Ad26.COV2.S vaccine versus placebo. The CDR3 reads CATSRALGISGISYEQYF. The CDR3, as DNA: TGTGCCACCAGCAGAGCCCTCGGGATTAGCGGGATCTCCTACGAGCAGTACTTC.